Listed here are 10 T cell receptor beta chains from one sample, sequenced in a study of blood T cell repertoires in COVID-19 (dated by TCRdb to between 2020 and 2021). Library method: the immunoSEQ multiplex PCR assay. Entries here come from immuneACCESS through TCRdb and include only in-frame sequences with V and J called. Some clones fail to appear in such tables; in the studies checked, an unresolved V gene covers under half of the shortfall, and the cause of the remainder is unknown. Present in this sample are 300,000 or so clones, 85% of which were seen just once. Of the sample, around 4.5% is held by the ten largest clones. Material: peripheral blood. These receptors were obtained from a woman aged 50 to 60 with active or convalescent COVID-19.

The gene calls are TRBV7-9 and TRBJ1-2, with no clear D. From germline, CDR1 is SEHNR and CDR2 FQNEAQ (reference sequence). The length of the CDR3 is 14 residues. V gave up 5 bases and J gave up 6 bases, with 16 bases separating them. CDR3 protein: CASSPTGRMDGYTF. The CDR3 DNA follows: TGTGCCAGCAGCCCTACCGGGAGAATGGATGGCTACACCTTC.

CDR3 DNA sequence: TGTGCCAGCAGCGACCACCAGGATAGCACAGATACGCAGTATTTT. Translating it yields CASSDHQDSTDTQYF. The rearrangement joins TRBV2 to TRBJ2-3; D not certain. The CDR3 runs to 15 residues. Germline-derived CDR1 and CDR2 are SNHLY and FYNNEI. The V end was cut by 6 bases, the J end by 0 bases, with 13 bases between.

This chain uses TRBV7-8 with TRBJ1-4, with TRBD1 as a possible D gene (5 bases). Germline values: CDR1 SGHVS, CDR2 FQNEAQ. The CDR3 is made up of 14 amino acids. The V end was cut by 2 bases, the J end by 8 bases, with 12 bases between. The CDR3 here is CASSLQGVGEKLFF. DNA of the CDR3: TGTGCCAGCAGCTTACAGGGCGTAGGGGAAAAACTGTTTTTT. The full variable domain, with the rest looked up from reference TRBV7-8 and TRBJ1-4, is GAGVSQSPRYKVAKRGQDVALRCDPISGHVSLFWYQQALGQGPEFLTYFQNEAQLDKSGLPSDRFFAERPEGSVSTLKIQRTQQEDSAVYLCASSLQGVGEKLFFGSGTQLSVL.

CDR3 nucleotides: TGTGCCAGCAGTCGCGACACAGATACGCAGTATTTT. Translated: CASSRDTDTQYF. V and J are TRBV12-3 or TRBV12-4 and TRBJ2-3; no clear D. The length of the CDR3 is 12 residues. Trimming took off 5 bases at V and 2 bases at J, with 5 bases between the two ends.

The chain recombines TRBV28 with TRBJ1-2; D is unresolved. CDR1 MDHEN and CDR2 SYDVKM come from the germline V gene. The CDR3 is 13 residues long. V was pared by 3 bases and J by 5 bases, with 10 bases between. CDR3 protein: CASSFSQLYGYTF. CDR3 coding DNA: TGTGCCAGCAGTTTCTCACAGCTTTATGGCTACACCTTC.

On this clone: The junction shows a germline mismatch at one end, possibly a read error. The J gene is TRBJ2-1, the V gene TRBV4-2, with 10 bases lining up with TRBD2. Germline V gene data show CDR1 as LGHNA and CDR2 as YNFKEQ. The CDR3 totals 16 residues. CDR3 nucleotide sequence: TGTGCCAGCAGCCAGCAGGAGAGGACTAGCGGCTCCGGGCCGGTCTTC. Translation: CASSQQERTSGSGPVF.

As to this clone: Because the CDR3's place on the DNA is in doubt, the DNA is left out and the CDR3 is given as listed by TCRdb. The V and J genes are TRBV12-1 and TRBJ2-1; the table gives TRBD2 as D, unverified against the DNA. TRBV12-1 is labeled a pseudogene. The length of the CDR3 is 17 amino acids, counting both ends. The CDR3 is CASSFARGSGFYNEQFF.

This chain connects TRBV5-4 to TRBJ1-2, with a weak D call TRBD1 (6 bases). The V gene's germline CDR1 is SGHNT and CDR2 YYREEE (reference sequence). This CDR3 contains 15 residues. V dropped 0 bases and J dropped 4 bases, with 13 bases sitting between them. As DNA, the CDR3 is TGTGCCAGCAGCTTGGCGCCAGGGGATCCCTATGGCTACACCTTC. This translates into CASSLAPGDPYGYTF.

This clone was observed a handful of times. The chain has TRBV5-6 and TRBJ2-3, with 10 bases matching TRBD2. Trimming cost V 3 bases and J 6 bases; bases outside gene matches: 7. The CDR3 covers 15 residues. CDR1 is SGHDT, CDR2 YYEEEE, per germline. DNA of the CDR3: TGTGCCAGCAGCTGGGGGGCTAGCGGGAGCGATACGCAGTATTTT. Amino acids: CASSWGASGSDTQYF.

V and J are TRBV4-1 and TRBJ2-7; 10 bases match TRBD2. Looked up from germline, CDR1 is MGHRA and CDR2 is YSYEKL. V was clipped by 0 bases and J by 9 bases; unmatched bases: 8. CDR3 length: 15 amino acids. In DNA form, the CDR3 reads TGCGCCAGCAGCCAAGATGGGACTAGCGCCCTCGGGCAGTACTTC. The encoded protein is CASSQDGTSALGQYF.